This TCR beta chain derives from a study of blood T cell repertoires in COVID-19. Study in general: Sites across the United States, Italy and Spain contributed samples from acute and convalescent COVID-19. Sources were T cells, B-cell-depleted T cells, or PBMCs; the material itself was cDNA or gDNA.

Trimming at V came to 4 bases and at J to 1 base, leaving 2 bases not matched to a gene. This CDR3 contains 14 residues. CDR1 and CDR2 from the germline V gene are SGDLS and YYNGEE. Sequencing was performed with immunoSEQ multiplex PCR; in TCRdb, only in-frame clones are kept and a portion is missing. The table includes 150,000 to 200,000 clones, about 89% detected once. Sequencing was done on a sample of PBMCs or T cells enriched from blood (not recorded which). The chain employs TRBV9 and TRBJ1-1, with 9 bases identical to TRBD1. The source of this sequence is a woman aged 18-29 years who had recovered from COVID-19. CDR3 amino acids: CASSRQGGNTEAFF. In DNA form, the CDR3 reads TGTGCCAGCAGCAGACAGGGGGGGAACACTGAAGCTTTCTTT.